The 30 T cell receptor beta chains below all came from one sample that was sequenced in a study of OX40 agonist ivuxolimab in advanced cancers. Using immunoSEQ multiplex PCR, the repertoire was profiled, and TCRdb retains in-frame clones only, with some absent. Found here are tens of thousands of clones, about four fifths of them singletons; the top ten hold about 4.5%. The sequencing here drew on CD4+ or CD8+ T cells sorted from blood, taken in a trial of the OX40 agonist ivuxolimab. These receptors all stem from an adult with an advanced solid tumor such as melanoma, head and neck, liver or kidney cancer.

The J gene is TRBJ2-3, the V gene TRBV9; 8 positions match TRBD2. This CDR3 region has 15 residues. V gave up 2 bases and J gave up 3 bases; unmatched junction bases: 5. Germline lookup yields CDR1 SGDLS and CDR2 YYNGEE. Here the CDR3 DNA reads TGTGCCAGCAGCGTTCAGACTAGCGATACAGATACGCAGTATTTT. It yields the protein CASSVQTSDTDTQYF.

There are many counts of this clone. The gene calls are TRBV18 and TRBJ1-1; the D is unclear. The CDR3 runs 13 residues. Deletions cut 4 bases from V and 8 bases from J, with 14 bases between. Germline V gives CDR1 KGHSH, CDR2 LQKENI. The CDR3 sequence: CASSQLPDREAFF. CDR3 sequence (DNA): TGTGCCAGCTCACAGCTCCCGGATCGAGAAGCTTTCTTT. Together with reference TRBV18 and TRBJ1-1, the CDR3 gives the full variable domain: NAGVMQNPRHLVRRRGQEARLRCSPMKGHSHVYWYRQLPEEGLKFMVYLQKENIIDESGMPKERFSAEFPKEGPSILRIQQVVRGDSAAYFCASSQLPDREAFFGQGTRLTVV.

This clone was seen only a few times. This chain joins TRBV7-9 and TRBJ1-2, with TRBD1 matching over 7 bases. The V and J ends lost 5 bases and 4 bases, in that order; junction bases with no gene match: 7. Germline-derived CDR1 and CDR2 are SEHNR and FQNEAQ (reference sequence). This CDR3 spans 14 amino acids. CDR3 coding DNA: TGTGCCAGCAGCCCCCGCCGGGACAGCTATGGCTACACCTTC. It yields the protein CASSPRRDSYGYTF.

The chain uses TRBV7-3 and TRBJ2-1; weak D call: TRBD2 (7 bases). There are 13 residues in the CDR3. Trimming took 5 bases from V and 10 from J, leaving 15 bases between them. Germline CDR1 SGHTA, CDR2 FQGTGA. CDR3 residues: CASSQEGGQEQFF. As DNA, the CDR3 is TGTGCCAGCAGCCAGGAGGGGGGGCAGGAGCAGTTCTTC.

This chain uses TRBV19 with TRBJ1-6; maybe TRBD1 (6 bases). V was shortened by 9 bases and J by 5 bases, with 14 bases between the two germline ends. Germline V lookup: CDR1 LNHDA, CDR2 SQIVND (reference sequence). The CDR3 is 14 amino acids. The CDR3 region is CASGGQLDNSPLHF. For the CDR3, the DNA is TGTGCCAGCGGAGGACAGCTAGATAATTCACCCCTCCACTTT.

The genes are TRBV2 and TRBJ1-3; TRBD1 aligns across 7 bases. V was clipped by 4 bases and J by 0 bases; unmatched bases: 3. The CDR3 consists of 15 residues. Per germline, CDR1 SNHLY and CDR2 FYNNEI. The DNA for the CDR3 is TGTGCCAGCAGTGGGGACAGCATCTCTGGAAACACCATATATTTT. Its protein is CASSGDSISGNTIYF.

This clone was observed a handful of times. J is TRBJ1-6 and V is TRBV2; perhaps TRBD1 as D (5 bases). Germline CDR1 reads SNHLY; CDR2 reads FYNNEI. The CDR3 consists of 14 residues. V dropped 0 bases and J dropped 10 bases, with 10 bases sitting between them. Written as DNA, the CDR3 is TGTGCCAGCAGTGAAGCCAGGGACGACTCACCCCTCCACTTT. Its protein is CASSEARDDSPLHF.

The sample holds one count of this clone. The V call is TRBV19, the J call TRBJ1-4; D uncertain. Trimming stripped 7 bases from V and 6 bases from J, with 12 bases between. The V gene's germline CDR1 is LNHDA and CDR2 SQIVND (reference sequence). This CDR3 region has 13 residues. CDR3 sequence: CASTPDGHEKLFF. CDR3 coding DNA: TGTGCCAGTACCCCTGATGGCCATGAAAAACTGTTTTTT. Drawing the rest from reference TRBV19 and TRBJ1-4, the complete variable domain is DGGITQSPKYLFRKEGQNVTLSCEQNLNHDAMYWYRQDPGQGLRLIYYSQIVNDFQKGDIAEGYSVSREKKESFPLTVTSAQKNPTAFYLCASTPDGHEKLFFGSGTQLSVL.

Note on this clone: Other nucleotide sequences in the sample specify the same CDR3. The chain uses TRBV5-1 and TRBJ1-1, with 11 nucleotides matching TRBD1. With 4 bases clipped from V and 4 bases from J, the junction kept 3 bases outside the gene matches. Germline lookup yields CDR1 SGHRS and CDR2 YFSETQ. The CDR3 is 14 amino acids. The CDR3 region is CASSPGTGGTEAFF. DNA for the CDR3: TGCGCCAGCAGCCCCGGGACAGGGGGCACTGAAGCTTTCTTT.

This chain connects TRBV19 to TRBJ2-3; no clear D gene. V lost 3 bases and J lost 3, with 1 base in between. Germline CDR1 and CDR2: LNHDA and SQIVND (reference sequence). The CDR3 loop spans 11 amino acids. The CDR3 region is CASSMTDTQYF. The CDR3 DNA follows: TGTGCCAGTAGTATGACAGATACGCAGTATTTT. The whole variable domain, filled in from reference TRBV19 and TRBJ2-3, reads DGGITQSPKYLFRKEGQNVTLSCEQNLNHDAMYWYRQDPGQGLRLIYYSQIVNDFQKGDIAEGYSVSREKKESFPLTVTSAQKNPTAFYLCASSMTDTQYFGPGTRLTVL.

The CDR3 reads CASSRTGTGEEKLFF. Written as DNA, the CDR3 is TGTGCCAGCAGCCGAACCGGGACAGGGGAGGAAAAACTGTTTTTT. The V call is TRBV4-2, the J call TRBJ1-4; 10 nucleotides align to TRBD1. The germline V gene encodes CDR1 LGHNA and CDR2 YNFKEQ. This CDR3 spans 15 amino acids. The V segment lost 4 bases and the J segment 8 bases; nucleotides outside the gene matches: 7.

Turning to this clone: One end of the junction varies from germline; a read error may be responsible. Other nucleotide sequences in the sample specify the same CDR3. The chain carries TRBV16 and TRBJ1-1, with 8 positions matching TRBD1. The CDR3 loop spans 15 amino acids. Germline-derived CDR1 and CDR2 are KGHSY and FQNENV. CDR3 in amino acids: CASSQKQGVNTEAFF. Here the CDR3 DNA reads TGTGCCAGTAGCCAAAAACAGGGGGTGAACACTGAAGCTTTCTTT. The variable domain in full, with the rest retrieved from reference TRBV16 and TRBJ1-1, is GEEVAQTPKHLVRGEGQKAKLYCAPIKGHSYVFWYQQVLKNEFKFLISFQNENVFDETGMPKERFSAKCLPNSPCSLEIQATKLEDSAVYFCASSQKQGVNTEAFFGQGTRLTVV.

The rearrangement uses TRBV6-6 and TRBJ1-4; D unresolved. The CDR3 runs to 14 residues. V gave up 6 bases and J gave up 3 bases, with 11 bases separating them. In germline, CDR1 is MNHNY, CDR2 SVGAGI (reference sequence). The CDR3 DNA sequence: TGTGCCAGCAGGCCCTCTTGGGCTAATGAAAAACTGTTTTTT. Translating gives CASRPSWANEKLFF.

The chain has TRBV6-1 and TRBJ1-2; D gene uncertain. This CDR3 has 13 residues. Germline values: CDR1 MNHNS, CDR2 SASEGT. The germline V and J ends were trimmed by 6 bases and 1 base, with 9 bases remaining between them. The chain's CDR3 is CASSPAFNYGYTF. Written as DNA, the CDR3 is TGTGCCAGCAGCCCCGCGTTTAACTATGGCTACACCTTC.

The chain carries TRBV28 and TRBJ1-1, with D uncertain. CDR3 length: 13 residues. Trimming removed 2 bases from V and 4 bases from J, with 8 bases in between. Germline V gives CDR1 MDHEN, CDR2 SYDVKM. The CDR3 sequence is CASSLERLTEAFF. DNA of the CDR3: TGTGCCAGCAGTTTAGAAAGACTCACTGAAGCTTTCTTT.

V and J are TRBV5-5 and TRBJ1-2; weak D call: TRBD1 (5 bases). The CDR3 covers 14 residues. V lost 4 bases and J 4 bases, leaving 14 bases between the germline ends. Looked up from germline, CDR1 is SGHKS and CDR2 is YYEKEE (reference sequence). The chain's CDR3 is CASSTGGGTYGYTF. The CDR3, as DNA: TGTGCCAGCAGCACGGGCGGGGGGACCTATGGCTACACCTTC.

There are a few counts of this clone. V and J are TRBV7-8 and TRBJ1-5, with 9 bases fitting TRBD1. Germline V gene sequence: CDR1 SGHVS, CDR2 FQNEAQ. The CDR3 is 16 residues long. J was trimmed by 3 bases and V by 1 base; bases with no gene match: 4. CDR3 region: CASSLDWTGANQPQHF. In nucleotides, the CDR3 is TGTGCCAGCAGCTTAGACTGGACAGGGGCCAATCAGCCCCAGCATTTT.

The genes are TRBV6-1 and TRBJ1-5; 7 bases fit TRBD1. The J segment lost 4 bases and the V segment lost 4 bases, leaving 10 bases of the junction unmatched. The germline V gene encodes CDR1 MNHNS and CDR2 SASEGT. The CDR3 length is 16 residues. The CDR3 spells CASSGRGGRVNQPQHF. The CDR3 coding sequence is TGTGCCAGCAGTGGACGAGGGGGCAGGGTGAATCAGCCCCAGCATTTT.

This clone has only one observation. The gene calls are TRBV6-1 and TRBJ1-2; unclear D gene. The CDR3 consists of 12 residues. The germline gives CDR1 MNHNS, CDR2 SASEGT. V was trimmed by 8 bases and J by 6 bases, leaving 13 bases between them. The CDR3 nucleotides read TGTGCCAGCTCCCTGGGCCTTAATGGCTACACCTTC. Amino acids: CASSLGLNGYTF.

The chain recombines TRBV6-5 with TRBJ2-3, with 10 bases identical to TRBD1. The CDR3 is made up of 16 amino acids. The V and J ends lost 4 bases and 3 bases, in that order; junction bases with no gene match: 7. Germline V gene data show CDR1 as MNHEY and CDR2 as SVGAGI. CDR3 sequence (DNA): TGTGCCAGCAGTTCCCGGACAGGGGGGTCAACAGATACGCAGTATTTT. It is translated as CASSSRTGGSTDTQYF.

The rearrangement links TRBV2 to TRBJ2-5; TRBD2 is a possible D gene (8 bases). The V gene lost 8 bases and the J gene lost 4 bases, with 20 bases spanning the gap. Germline assignment: CDR1 SNHLY and CDR2 FYNNEI. This CDR3 has 15 residues. CDR3 sequence (DNA): TGTGCCAGCCAGGCGAGCGGGGGACAGAGAGAGACCCAGTACTTC. Amino acid sequence: CASQASGGQRETQYF. The full variable domain, with the rest looked up from reference TRBV2 and TRBJ2-5, is EPEVTQTPSHQVTQMGQEVILRCVPISNHLYFYWYRQILGQKVEFLVSFYNNEISEKSEIFDDQFSVERPDGSNFTLKIRSTKLEDSAMYFCASQASGGQRETQYFGPGTRLLVL.

V is TRBV19 and J is TRBJ1-5; 10 bases are a match to TRBD1. Germline assignment: CDR1 LNHDA and CDR2 SQIVND (reference sequence). V dropped 5 bases and J dropped 7; count of bases not matched to a gene: 5. There are 14 residues in the CDR3. CDR3 amino acids: CASSPGTGVQPQHF. For the CDR3, the DNA is TGTGCCAGTAGTCCCGGGACAGGGGTGCAGCCCCAGCATTTT.

In its sample, this clone was seen once. V usage is TRBV2 and J usage is TRBJ2-5; D call uncertain. The CDR3 sequence is 12 residues long. CDR1 is SNHLY and CDR2 is FYNNEI in the germline V gene. V dropped 6 bases and J dropped 1 base, with 6 bases sitting between them. CDR3 coding DNA: TGTGCCAGCAGCAGAAGCCAAGAGACCCAGTACTTC. Translated: CASSRSQETQYF.

The chain joins TRBV10-3 to TRBJ2-3; D is unresolved. The CDR3 extends over 12 amino acids. The V end lost 2 bases, the J end lost 6 bases, and 6 bases lay between the germline ends. Germline V CDR1 and CDR2: ENHRY, SYGVKD. The chain's CDR3 is CAISEDGDTQYF. The CDR3 DNA reads TGTGCCATCAGTGAGGATGGGGATACGCAGTATTTT.

The chain combines TRBV27 with TRBJ1-5; 8 bases map to TRBD1. Per the germline V gene, CDR1 is MNHEY and CDR2 is SMNVEV (reference sequence). This CDR3 comprises 13 residues. The junction had 7 bases not matched to a gene; V was cut back by 8 bases and J by 7 bases. The CDR3: CASSDREGQPQHF. Here the CDR3 DNA reads TGTGCCAGCTCGGACAGGGAGGGGCAGCCCCAGCATTTT.

The CDR3 here is CASSLRGGYTF. The CDR3 nucleotides are TGTGCCAGCAGCTTGAGGGGCGGCTACACCTTC. The J gene is TRBJ1-2, the V gene TRBV5-6; TRBD1 might be the D (5 bases). CDR3 size: 11 residues. V dropped 1 base and J dropped 8 bases, with 6 bases sitting between them. CDR1 and CDR2 (germline): SGHDT, YYEEEE.

V usage is TRBV6-1 and J usage is TRBJ1-3, with D maybe TRBD1 (5 bases). From germline, CDR1 is MNHNS and CDR2 SASEGT. V was trimmed by 0 bases and J by 0 bases, leaving 18 bases between them. CDR3 size: 19 residues. The CDR3: CASSEAGSGRLGSGNTIYF. DNA of the CDR3: TGTGCCAGCAGTGAAGCGGGGTCGGGACGGCTGGGCTCTGGAAACACCATATATTTT.

The CDR3 bases are TGTGCCACCAGCAGAGGAGCCCCAGGGGGGAATGAAAAACTGTTTTTT. It encodes CATSRGAPGGNEKLFF. This rearrangement joins TRBV15 to TRBJ1-4, with 7 bases lining up with TRBD1. J lost 5 bases, V lost 1 base, and 7 bases had no gene match. The CDR3 runs to 16 residues. Germline CDR1 is LNHNV and CDR2 is YYDKDF (reference sequence).

This clone was seen a handful of times. The chain employs TRBV15 and TRBJ1-6; 9 bases match TRBD1. CDR1 and CDR2 from the germline V gene are LNHNV and YYDKDF (reference sequence). The V and J ends lost 3 bases and 8 bases, in that order; junction bases with no gene match: 8. The CDR3 sequence is 16 residues long. The CDR3 DNA reads as TGTGCCACCAGCAGCAACCGGGACAGGGATGATTCACCCCTCCACTTT. This translates into CATSSNRDRDDSPLHF.

This clone was observed a few times. DNA for the CDR3: TGTGCCAGCAGTGAGTTGGGGTCGGGCACTGAAGCTTTCTTT. This translates into CASSELGSGTEAFF. The chain combines TRBV6-1 with TRBJ1-1; D remains ambiguous. From germline, CDR1 is MNHNS and CDR2 SASEGT. The ends were cut back, 3 bases at V and 4 bases at J, with 12 bases in the middle. CDR3 length equals 14 residues.